A single T cell receptor beta chain is shown here with its context. No cognate antigen has been identified for it. Per-base qualities were not stored, and no clone one base away is much larger. Each collaborating institution followed its own protocols to collect whole blood in K2EDTA tubes. For TCRbeta analysis, collaborator samples were shipped as frozen whole blood, as isolated PBMCs, or as DNA extracted from either sample type. This specimen belongs to a study of blood T cell repertoires in COVID-19 (dated by TCRdb to about 2020). About the investigation overall: Samples from collaborators originated in the United States, Italy and Spain and spanned both the acute and convalescent phases of COVID-19. The prospective study material was composed of cDNA or gDNA derived from T cells, B-cell-depleted T cells, or PBMCs. The samples were drawn from two sources: the first 160 participants of the ongoing ImmuneRACE study, and fewer than 1,500 subjects contributed by 6 global collaborators. Where available, HLA class I and class II types were taken from metadata supplied by the sample provider and were not determined by assay-based typing. The sample metadata nearly always contained a de-identified subject ID, COVID-19 status, age in years and sex. Subjects who had been exposed to COVID-19, were actively infected with it, or had recovered from it provided the deeply sampled blood TCRbeta repertoires that made up the dataset. A freely available public database, intended as a resource for researchers studying the immune response to SARS-CoV-2, is where the repertoires were released.

Broad study findings and their caveats: The amount of clinical and demographic metadata varied by source and participant and was provided uncurated.

TCRbeta CDR3 regions were amplified from genomic DNA by means of the immunoSEQ Assay, a bias-controlled multiplex PCR. In the original analysis: The number of nucleated cells in each sample was estimated from the amplification of reference gene primers within the assay. To quantify the absolute abundance of each unique TCRbeta CDR3 rearrangement, sequence reads were collapsed and filtered. For each sample, productive Simpson clonality was calculated as the square root of Simpson's diversity index across productive rearrangements. The clones in this table, taken by TCRdb from immuneACCESS, are in-frame only. Not every clone is retained; where verified, under half of the shortfall comes from an unresolved V gene, and the cause of the rest is unknown. V, J and clone size are taken as reported in that table, and D and trimming were inferred from the DNA itself. The sample profile shows 100,000 to 150,000 clones; roughly four fifths of them were found once. Roughly 9.7% of the sample goes to the ten largest clones.

Here V drops 5 bases and J drops 4 bases, and the junction holds 7 bases not matched to any gene. From a lookup of the germline V gene, CDR1 and CDR2 are SGHTA and FQGNSA. Its CDR3 holds 15 amino acids, cysteine through phenylalanine. Only CDR3 DNA remains: 45 bases, in frame from the first base. The sequenced material came from peripheral blood. This TCR was sampled from a man aged 40-50 years with active or convalescent COVID-19. The chain is assembled from TRBV7-2 and TRBJ2-3; 9 bases in the middle match TRBD2. This receptor carries the CDR3 CASSPRGGGADTQYF. At the DNA level, the sequence is TGTGCCAGCAGCCCGCGCGGGGGGGGCGCAGATACGCAGTATTTT.